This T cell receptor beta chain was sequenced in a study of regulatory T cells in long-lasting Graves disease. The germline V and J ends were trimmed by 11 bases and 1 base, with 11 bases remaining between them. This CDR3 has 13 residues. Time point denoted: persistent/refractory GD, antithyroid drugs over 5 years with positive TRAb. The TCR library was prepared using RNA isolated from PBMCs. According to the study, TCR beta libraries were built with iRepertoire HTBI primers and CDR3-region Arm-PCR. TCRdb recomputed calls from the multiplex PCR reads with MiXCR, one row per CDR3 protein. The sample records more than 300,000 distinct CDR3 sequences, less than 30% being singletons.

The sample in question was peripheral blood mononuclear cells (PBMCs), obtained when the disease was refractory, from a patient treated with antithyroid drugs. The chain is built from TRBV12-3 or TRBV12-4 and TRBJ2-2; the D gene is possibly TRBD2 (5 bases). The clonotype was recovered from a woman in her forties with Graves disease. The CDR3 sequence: CAFSRGNTGELFF. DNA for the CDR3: TGTGCCTTCTCACGGGGGAACACCGGGGAGCTGTTTTTT.